This T cell receptor beta chain was identified during a study of blood T cell repertoires in COVID-19 (dated by TCRdb to 2018 to 2020). With regard to the full study: Samples covering the acute and convalescent phases of COVID-19 were provided by collaborators in the United States, Italy and Spain. The material from the prospective study consisted of cDNA or gDNA derived from T cells, B-cell-depleted T cells, or PBMCs. Subjects who had been exposed to COVID-19, were actively infected with it, or had recovered from it provided the deeply sampled blood TCRbeta repertoires that made up the dataset. The repertoires were released in a freely available public database meant as a resource for research on the immune response to SARS-CoV-2. The samples were drawn from two sources: the first 160 participants of the ongoing ImmuneRACE study, and 1,000 to 1,500 subjects contributed by 6 global collaborators. Nearly every sample came with metadata listing a de-identified subject ID, COVID-19 status, age in years and sex. Where HLA class I and class II types were available, the types were taken from metadata supplied by the sample provider, not from assay-based typing. Broad study findings and their caveats: Clinical and demographic metadata were provided uncurated, with the amount varying by source and participant.

Sequences MNHEY (CDR1) and SMNVEV (CDR2) are obtained from the germline V gene (reference sequence). Its CDR3 holds 11 amino acids, cysteine through phenylalanine. Of the read, only the CDR3 DNA is kept; its 33 bases are in frame from base 1. Comment on this clone: Its antigen specificity is not known. Base qualities were left out, and no much larger clone turns up one base away.

The immunoSEQ Assay, a bias-controlled multiplex PCR, was used to amplify TCRbeta CDR3 regions from genomic DNA. As for how the authors treated the data: Nucleated cell counts per sample were estimated from amplification of reference gene primers within the assay. To quantify the absolute abundance of each unique TCRbeta CDR3 rearrangement, sequence reads were collapsed and filtered. Productive Simpson clonality was computed per sample as the square root of Simpson's diversity index over productive rearrangements. This is the immuneACCESS table as TCRdb keeps it, with only in-frame sequences that have V and J called. A part of the clones is gone; compared with another copy, unresolved V genes explain less than half, and the rest is unexplained. V and J calls and clone size are as listed in that table; D and trimming were resolved from the DNA. The sample includes 100,000 to 120,000 clones, with around 68% observed a single time. Jointly, the top ten make up less than 10% of the sample.

Collaborating institutions collected whole blood in K2EDTA tubes following their own protocols. For TCRbeta analysis, collaborator samples were shipped as frozen whole blood, as isolated PBMCs, or as DNA extracted from either sample type. Sequenced material: peripheral blood. This TCR derives from a woman aged 55-70 years with acute or convalescent COVID-19. This chain joins TRBV27 to TRBJ2-5; the D gene is not confidently resolved. The nucleotide sequence reads as follows: TGTGCAGCAGGTGGTAGAGAGACCCAGTACTTC. It specifies CAAGGRETQYF.